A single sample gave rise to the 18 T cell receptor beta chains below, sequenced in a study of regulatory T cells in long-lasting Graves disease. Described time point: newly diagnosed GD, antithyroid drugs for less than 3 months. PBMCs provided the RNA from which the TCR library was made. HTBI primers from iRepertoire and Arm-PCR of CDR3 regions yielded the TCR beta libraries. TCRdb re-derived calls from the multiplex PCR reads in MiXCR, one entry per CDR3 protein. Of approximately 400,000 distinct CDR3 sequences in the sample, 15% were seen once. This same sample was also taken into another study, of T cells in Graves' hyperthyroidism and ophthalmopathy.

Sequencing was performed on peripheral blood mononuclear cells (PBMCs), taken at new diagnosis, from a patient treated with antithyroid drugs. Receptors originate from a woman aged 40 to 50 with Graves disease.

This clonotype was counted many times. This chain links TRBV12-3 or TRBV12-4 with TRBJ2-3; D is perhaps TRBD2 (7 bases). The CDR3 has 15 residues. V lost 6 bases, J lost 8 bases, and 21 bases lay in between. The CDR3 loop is CASRRGEGRGGTQYF. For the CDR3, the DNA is TGTGCCAGCAGAAGGGGGGAGGGCCGCGGGGGTACGCAGTATTTT.

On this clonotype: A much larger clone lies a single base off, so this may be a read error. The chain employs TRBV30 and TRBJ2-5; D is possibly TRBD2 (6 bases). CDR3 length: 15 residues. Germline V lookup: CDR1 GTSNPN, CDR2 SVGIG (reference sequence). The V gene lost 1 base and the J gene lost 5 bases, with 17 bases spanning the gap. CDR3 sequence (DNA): TGTGCCTGGAGTGAGGTGTGGAGGGGCCGGGAGACCCAGTACTTC. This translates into CAWSEVWRGRETQYF.

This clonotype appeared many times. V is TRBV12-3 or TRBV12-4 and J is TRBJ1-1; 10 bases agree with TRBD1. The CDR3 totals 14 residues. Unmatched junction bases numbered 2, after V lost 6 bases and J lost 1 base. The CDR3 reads CASRWTGGNTEAFF. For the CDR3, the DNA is TGTGCCAGCAGATGGACAGGGGGGAACACTGAAGCTTTCTTT.

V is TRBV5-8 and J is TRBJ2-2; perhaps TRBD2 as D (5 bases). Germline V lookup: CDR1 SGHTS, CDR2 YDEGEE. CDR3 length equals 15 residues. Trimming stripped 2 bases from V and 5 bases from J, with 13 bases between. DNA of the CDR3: TGTGCCAGCAGCTTTCGCGGGTCGGGGACCGGGGAGCTGTTTTTT. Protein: CASSFRGSGTGELFF. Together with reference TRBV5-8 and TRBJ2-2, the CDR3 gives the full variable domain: EAGVTQSPTHLIKTRGQQATLRCSPISGHTSVYWYQQALGLGLQFLLWYDEGEERNRGNFPPRFSGRQFPNYSSELNVNALELEDSALYLCASSFRGSGTGELFFGEGSRLTVL.

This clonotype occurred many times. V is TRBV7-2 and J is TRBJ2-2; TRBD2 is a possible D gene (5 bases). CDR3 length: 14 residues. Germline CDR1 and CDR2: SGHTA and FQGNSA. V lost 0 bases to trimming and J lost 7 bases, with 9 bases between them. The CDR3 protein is CASSLAPSLGELFF. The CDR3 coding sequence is TGTGCCAGCAGCTTAGCGCCTAGCCTCGGGGAGCTGTTTTTT.

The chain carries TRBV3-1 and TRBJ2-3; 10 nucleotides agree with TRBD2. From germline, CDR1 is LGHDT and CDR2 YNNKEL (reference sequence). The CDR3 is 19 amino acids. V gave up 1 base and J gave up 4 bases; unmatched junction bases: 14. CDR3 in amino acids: CASSQAKDSSGSWADTQYF. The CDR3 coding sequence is TGTGCCAGCAGCCAAGCGAAGGACTCTAGCGGGAGTTGGGCAGATACGCAGTATTTT.

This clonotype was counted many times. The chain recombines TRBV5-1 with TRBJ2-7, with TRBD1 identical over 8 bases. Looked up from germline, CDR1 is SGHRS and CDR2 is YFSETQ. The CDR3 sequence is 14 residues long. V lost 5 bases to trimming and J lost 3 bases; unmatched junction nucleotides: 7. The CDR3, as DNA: TGCGCCAGCAGTTTCGAACAGGGGGTCTACGAGCAGTACTTC. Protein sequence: CASSFEQGVYEQYF.

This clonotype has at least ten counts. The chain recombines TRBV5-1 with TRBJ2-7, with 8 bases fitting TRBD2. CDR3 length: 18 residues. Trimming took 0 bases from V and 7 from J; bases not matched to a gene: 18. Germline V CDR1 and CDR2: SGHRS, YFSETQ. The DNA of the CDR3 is TGCGCCAGCAGCTTGGCCACGGAGGGCGGGAGGCCTTCCAATGAGCAGTACTTC. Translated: CASSLATEGGRPSNEQYF.

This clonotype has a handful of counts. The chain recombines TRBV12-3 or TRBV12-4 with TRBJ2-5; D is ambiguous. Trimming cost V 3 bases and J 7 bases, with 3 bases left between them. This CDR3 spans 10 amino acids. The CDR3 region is CASSLRTQYF. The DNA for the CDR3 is TGTGCCAGCAGTTTGCGGACCCAGTACTTC.

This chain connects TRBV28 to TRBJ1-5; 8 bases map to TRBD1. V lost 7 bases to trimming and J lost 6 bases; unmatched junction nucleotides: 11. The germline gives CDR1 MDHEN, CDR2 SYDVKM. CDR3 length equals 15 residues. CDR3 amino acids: CASNRRGQVRQPQHF. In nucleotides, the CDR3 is TGTGCCAGCAATCGCAGGGGGCAAGTTCGTCAGCCCCAGCATTTT. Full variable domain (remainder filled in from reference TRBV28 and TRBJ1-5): DVKVTQSSRYLVKRTGEKVFLECVQDMDHENMFWYRQDPGLGLRLIYFSYDVKMKEKGDIPEGYSVSREKKERFSLILESASTNQTSMYLCASNRRGQVRQPQHFGDGTRLSIL.

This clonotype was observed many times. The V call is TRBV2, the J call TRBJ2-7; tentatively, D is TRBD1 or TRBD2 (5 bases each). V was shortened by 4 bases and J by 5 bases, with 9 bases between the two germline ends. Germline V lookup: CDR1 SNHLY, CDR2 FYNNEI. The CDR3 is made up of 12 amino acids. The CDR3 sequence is CASSVLGDEQYF. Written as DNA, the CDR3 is TGTGCCAGCAGTGTACTGGGGGACGAGCAGTACTTC.

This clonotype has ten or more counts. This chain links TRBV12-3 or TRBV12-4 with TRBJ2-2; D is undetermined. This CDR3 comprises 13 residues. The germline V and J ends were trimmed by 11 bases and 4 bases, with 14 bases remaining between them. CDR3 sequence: CAFLWTSTGELFF. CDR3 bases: TGTGCCTTCCTGTGGACGTCCACCGGGGAGCTGTTTTTT.

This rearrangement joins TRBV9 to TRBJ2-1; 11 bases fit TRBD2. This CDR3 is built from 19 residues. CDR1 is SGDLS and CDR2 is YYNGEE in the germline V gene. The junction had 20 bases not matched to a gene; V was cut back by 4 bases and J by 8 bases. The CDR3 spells CASSIALLAGAPTRDEQFF. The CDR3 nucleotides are TGTGCCAGCAGCATAGCTCTACTAGCGGGAGCGCCGACGAGGGATGAGCAGTTCTTC.

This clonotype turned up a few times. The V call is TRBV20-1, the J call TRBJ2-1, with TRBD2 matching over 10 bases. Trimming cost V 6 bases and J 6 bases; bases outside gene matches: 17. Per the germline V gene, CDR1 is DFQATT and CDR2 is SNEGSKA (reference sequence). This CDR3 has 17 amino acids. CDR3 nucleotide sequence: TGCAGTGCCCGAGGGGCTAGCGGGAGTTTGTGGAGCAATGAGCAGTTCTTC. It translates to CSARGASGSLWSNEQFF.

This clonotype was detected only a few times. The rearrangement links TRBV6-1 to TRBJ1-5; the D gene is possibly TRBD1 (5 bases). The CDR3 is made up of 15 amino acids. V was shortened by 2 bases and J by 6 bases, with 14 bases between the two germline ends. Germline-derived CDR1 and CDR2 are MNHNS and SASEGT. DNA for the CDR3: TGTGCCAGCAGTGAATTTGGGTTCGGGGGTCAGCCCCAGCATTTT. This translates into CASSEFGFGGQPQHF.

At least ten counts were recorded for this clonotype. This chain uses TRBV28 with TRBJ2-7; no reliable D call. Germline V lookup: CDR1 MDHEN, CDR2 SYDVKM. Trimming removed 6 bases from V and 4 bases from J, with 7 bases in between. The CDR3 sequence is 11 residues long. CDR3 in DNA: TGTGCCAGCAGCTCCGTATACGAGCAGTACTTC. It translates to CASSSVYEQYF.

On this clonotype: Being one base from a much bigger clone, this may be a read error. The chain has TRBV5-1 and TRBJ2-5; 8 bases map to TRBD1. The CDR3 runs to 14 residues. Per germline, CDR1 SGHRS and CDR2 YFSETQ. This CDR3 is CASSGQTGDETLYF. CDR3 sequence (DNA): TGCGCCAGCAGCGGGCAGACAGGGGACGAGACCCTGTACTTC.

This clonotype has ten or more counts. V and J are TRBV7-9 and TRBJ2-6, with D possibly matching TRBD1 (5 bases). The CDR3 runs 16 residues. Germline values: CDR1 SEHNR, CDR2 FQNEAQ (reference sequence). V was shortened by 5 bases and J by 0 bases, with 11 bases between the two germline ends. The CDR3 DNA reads TGTGCCAGCAGCCCGACAGCCAACTCTGGGGCCAACGTCCTGACTTTC. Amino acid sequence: CASSPTANSGANVLTF.